The 17 T cell receptor beta chains below come from one sample, sequenced in a study of T cells in Graves' hyperthyroidism and ophthalmopathy. From RNA transcripts, TCR beta CDR3 regions were amplified. HTBI primers were employed in a first-round RT-PCR of the TCR CDR3. Via MiXCR, TCRdb re-called the multiplex PCR reads, giving one row per CDR3 protein. This table has 300,000 to 400,000 distinct CDR3 sequences, 18% appearing once. The sample taken for sequencing was blood. The receptors come from a woman aged 45-65 years with Graves' hyperthyroidism.

This clonotype was found a few times. The V call is TRBV4-1, the J call TRBJ2-3; D is tentatively TRBD1 or TRBD2 (5 bases each). Germline-derived CDR1 and CDR2 are MGHRA and YSYEKL. Deletions cut 4 bases from V and 2 bases from J, with 13 bases between. This CDR3 has 15 amino acids. CDR3 in DNA: TGCGCCAGCAGCCGAACGGGACGGCACACAGATACGCAGTATTTT. This translates into CASSRTGRHTDTQYF.

This clonotype was found a few times. The rearrangement uses TRBV6-1 and TRBJ1-5; D is uncertain. The V and J ends lost 4 bases and 0 bases respectively, with 7 bases between them. CDR1 and CDR2 (germline): MNHNS, SASEGT. CDR3 length equals 14 residues. The CDR3 sequence: CASSAGYSNQPQHF. The DNA for the CDR3 is TGTGCCAGCAGTGCGGGATATAGCAATCAGCCCCAGCATTTT.

CDR3 DNA: TGTGCCAGCAGCGGGACCCTTTCGACAGGGGGTGGCTACACCTTC. Protein: CASSGTLSTGGGYTF. The J gene is TRBJ1-2, the V gene TRBV7-8; 9 bases line up with TRBD1. V lost 5 bases to trimming and J lost 7 bases; unmatched junction nucleotides: 11. This CDR3 has 15 amino acids. The germline V gene encodes CDR1 SGHVS and CDR2 FQNEAQ.

The rearrangement joins TRBV7-9 to TRBJ2-7; a weak D match, TRBD1 (5 bases). Germline CDR1 is SEHNR and CDR2 is FQNEAQ (reference sequence). The CDR3 is made up of 12 amino acids. Trimming removed 5 bases at V and 2 bases at J, with 7 bases between. The CDR3 coding sequence is TGTGCCAGCAGCGGACAAACCTACGAGCAGTACGTC. Protein product: CASSGQTYEQYV.

V is TRBV30 and J is TRBJ1-4, with 11 bases lining up with TRBD1. Per the germline V gene, CDR1 is GTSNPN and CDR2 is SVGIG (reference sequence). The length of the CDR3 is 13 residues. V lost 5 bases and J lost 8; bases outside the gene matches: 4. The CDR3: CAWRDRGYEKLFF. In nucleotides, the CDR3 is TGTGCCTGGCGGGACAGGGGGTACGAAAAACTGTTTTTT.

Many counts were recorded for this clonotype. This sequence joins TRBV5-6 and TRBJ2-7; possibly TRBD1 for D (5 bases). The CDR3 covers 14 residues. Per the germline V gene, CDR1 is SGHDT and CDR2 is YYEEEE. Trimming removed 0 bases from V and 2 bases from J, with 9 bases in between. Here the CDR3 reads CASSLDGAPYEQYF. In DNA, the CDR3 is TGTGCCAGCAGCTTGGATGGGGCACCCTACGAGCAGTACTTC.

This clonotype was seen repeatedly, ten times or more. The chain has TRBV12-3 or TRBV12-4 and TRBJ1-5, with D unclear. This CDR3 region has 15 residues. V dropped 5 bases and J dropped 0 bases, with 11 bases sitting between them. The CDR3 bases are TGTGCCAGCAGTCGGTTGGACCTTAGCAATCAGCCCCAGCATTTT. This gives the protein CASSRLDLSNQPQHF.

This clonotype has more than one count but fewer than ten. The chain is built from TRBV20-1 and TRBJ1-2; the D gene is possibly TRBD1 (5 bases). Looked up from germline, CDR1 is DFQATT and CDR2 is SNEGSKA (reference sequence). This CDR3 is 14 amino acids long. The V gene lost 0 bases and the J gene lost 2 bases, with 10 bases spanning the gap. CDR3 sequence (DNA): TGCAGTGCTAGAGATTTGGGGGGGAACTATGGCTACACCTTC. Translated, it gives CSARDLGGNYGYTF.

This clonotype occurred many times. The chain employs TRBV30 and TRBJ1-2, with 7 nucleotides matching TRBD1. There are 13 residues in the CDR3. Germline values: CDR1 GTSNPN, CDR2 SVGIG (reference sequence). Trimming took 3 bases from V and 4 from J; bases not matched to a gene: 5. Here the CDR3 DNA reads TGTGCCTGGAGGCAGGGGGGCGGCTATGGCTACACCTTC. It translates to CAWRQGGGYGYTF.

This clonotype was counted many times. The chain is built from TRBV6-1 and TRBJ1-1; D remains unclear. V gave up 7 bases and J gave up 8 bases, with 11 bases separating them. The CDR3 has 11 amino acids. Germline V CDR1 and CDR2: MNHNS, SASEGT. CDR3 loop: CASIQAAEAFF. In nucleotides, the CDR3 is TGTGCCAGCATCCAAGCCGCAGAAGCTTTCTTT.

In this sample, this clonotype turned up many times. The rearrangement joins TRBV28 to TRBJ2-2; D not certain. The length of the CDR3 is 13 residues. The V gene lost 6 bases and the J gene lost 8 bases, with 13 bases spanning the gap. Germline V lookup: CDR1 MDHEN, CDR2 SYDVKM. The DNA for the CDR3 is TGTGCCAGCAGCCCCCCCTCTTGGGGGGAGCTGTTTTTT. Protein: CASSPPSWGELFF.

This clonotype was recorded many times. V and J are TRBV12-3 or TRBV12-4 and TRBJ2-7, with 7 bases matching TRBD1. The ends lost 6 bases at V and 4 bases at J; junction bases unmatched: 12. The CDR3 runs 15 residues. Here the CDR3 reads CASSSGAGGGYEQYF. Written as DNA, the CDR3 is TGTGCCAGCAGCTCCGGGGCAGGGGGTGGATACGAGCAGTACTTC.

This clonotype has only a few counts. The rearrangement joins TRBV6-1 to TRBJ2-3; TRBD2 might be the D (6 bases). V lost 0 bases to trimming and J lost 2 bases, with 12 bases between them. From germline, CDR1 is MNHNS and CDR2 SASEGT. The CDR3 has 16 amino acids. CDR3 loop: CASSEALGEATDTQYF. CDR3 in DNA: TGTGCCAGCAGTGAAGCGCTGGGGGAGGCCACAGATACGCAGTATTTT.

This clonotype was counted only a few times. This rearrangement joins TRBV7-2 to TRBJ1-4; D not certain. V lost 4 bases and J lost 8, with 17 bases in between. CDR1 and CDR2 from the germline V gene are SGHTA and FQGNSA. This CDR3 has 15 amino acids. The CDR3 protein is CASSSEGSFVEKLFF. CDR3 bases: TGTGCCAGCAGCTCCGAAGGTAGTTTTGTCGAAAAACTGTTTTTT.

V and J are TRBV19 and TRBJ1-5; D call uncertain. CDR1 and CDR2 (germline): LNHDA, SQIVND (reference sequence). CDR3 length: 17 amino acids. V was trimmed by 3 bases and J by 1 base, leaving 16 bases between them. The CDR3 sequence: CASSMAWLGKSNQPQHF. In nucleotides, the CDR3 is TGTGCCAGTAGTATGGCCTGGTTGGGTAAAAGCAATCAGCCCCAGCATTTT.

This clonotype was seen only once. The rearrangement joins TRBV19 to TRBJ1-2, with TRBD1 identical over 8 bases. The CDR3 is 15 residues long. The germline CDR1 and CDR2 sequences are LNHDA and SQIVND (reference sequence). With V trimmed by 6 bases and J by 1 base, 7 bases remained unmatched. This CDR3 reads CASRMTGAHNYGYTF. The CDR3 region has the DNA TGTGCCAGTAGAATGACAGGGGCTCATAACTATGGCTACACCTTC.

This clonotype has a handful of counts. The V call is TRBV27, the J call TRBJ2-2, with 11 bases fitting TRBD2. This CDR3 spans 16 amino acids. The germline gives CDR1 MNHEY, CDR2 SMNVEV (reference sequence). Trimming took 6 bases from V and 1 from J; bases not matched to a gene: 4. This chain's CDR3 is CASRGGLAENTGELFF. Written as DNA, the CDR3 is TGTGCCAGCAGAGGGGGACTAGCGGAGAACACCGGGGAGCTGTTTTTT.